In its sample, the clone carrying this T cell receptor beta chain was seen a few times. The CDR3 consists of 15 residues. The V gene end was trimmed by 6 bases and the J gene end by 2 bases; junction bases not matched to a gene: 4. Germline values: CDR1 SNHLY, CDR2 FYNNEI. Methods used by the authors: Amplification with reference gene primers provided the estimates of nucleated cell counts. The assay was immunoSEQ multiplex PCR, and TCRdb's table has in-frame clones only and misses some. The DNA was the basis for D and trimming; V, J and clone size are from that table. The table includes 250,000 to 350,000 clones, 85% to 90% detected once. Self-reported history from a screening survey and questionnaire set each donor's cohort. The data are from a study of blood T cell repertoires in COVID-19. Background on the study: From T cells, B-cell-depleted T cells, or PBMCs came the material, which was cDNA or gDNA.

The receptor comes from a woman younger than 35 with acute COVID-19. V gene TRBV2 combines with J gene TRBJ2-1, with TRBD1 identical over 10 bases. Sequencing input: PBMCs or T cells enriched from blood (not recorded which). The CDR3 reads CASSRDRGAYNEQFF. The DNA for the CDR3 is TGTGCCAGCAGCCGGGACAGGGGAGCCTACAATGAGCAGTTCTTC.